One TCR beta chain is described in this entry. Its antigen is undetermined. This sample was taken from a study of tumor-infiltrating lymphocytes in primary liver carcinoma. Study-wide background: Men as well as women, aged 30 to 69 years, made up the patients. Study-wide findings and caveats: Tumor tissue displayed a significantly greater top-250-clone fraction than blood (p = 0.039).

The template, approximately 500 ng total RNA, yielded TCR beta cDNA made with a constant-region primer. Modified slightly, ARM-PCR produced TCR beta libraries over three nested multiplex PCR rounds. Amplification in the first two PCR rounds was performed using TRBV1-TRBV30 forward primers and a C-beta reverse primer for roughly 9 cycles each. TCRdb processed the multiplex PCR reads anew with MiXCR; each CDR3 protein has one entry. The sample carries around 100,000 distinct CDR3 sequences, over 55% recorded once. From 20-30 mg of unsorted bulk tissue, DNA and RNA were co-extracted together. Primary liver carcinoma in the patients was surgically resected. Germline CDR1 reads SGHNT; CDR2 reads YENEEA. Trimming left V 4 bases short and J 0 bases short, with 17 bases between. CDR3 length: 17 amino acids.

This chain connects TRBV11-3 to TRBJ2-3, with TRBD1 as a possible D gene (6 bases). The specimen was liver tumor tissue from sampling region 5. Subset denoted: tumor region T5, tumor centre. The TCR comes from a woman aged 60-70 years with primary liver carcinoma and hepatitis B virus infection. This CDR3 reads CASSWKVSGTSTDTQYF. Written as DNA, the CDR3 is TGTGCCAGCAGCTGGAAGGTATCCGGGACAAGCACAGATACGCAGTATTTT.